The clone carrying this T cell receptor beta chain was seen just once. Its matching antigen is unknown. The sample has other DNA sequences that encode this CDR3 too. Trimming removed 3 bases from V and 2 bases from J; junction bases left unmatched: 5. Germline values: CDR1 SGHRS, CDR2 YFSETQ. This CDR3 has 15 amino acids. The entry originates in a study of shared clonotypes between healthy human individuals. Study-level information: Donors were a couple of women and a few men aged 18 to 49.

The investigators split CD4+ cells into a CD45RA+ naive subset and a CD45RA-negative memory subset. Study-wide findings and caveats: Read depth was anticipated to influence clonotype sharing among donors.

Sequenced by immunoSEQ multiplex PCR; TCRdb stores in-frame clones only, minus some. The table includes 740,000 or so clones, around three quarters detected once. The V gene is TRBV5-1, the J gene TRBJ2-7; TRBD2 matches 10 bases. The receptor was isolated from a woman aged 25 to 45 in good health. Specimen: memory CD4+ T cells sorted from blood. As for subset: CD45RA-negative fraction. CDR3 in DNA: TGCGCCAGCAGCTCTCAGCGGGAGGGCCCCTACGAGCAGTACTTC. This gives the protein CASSSQREGPYEQYF.